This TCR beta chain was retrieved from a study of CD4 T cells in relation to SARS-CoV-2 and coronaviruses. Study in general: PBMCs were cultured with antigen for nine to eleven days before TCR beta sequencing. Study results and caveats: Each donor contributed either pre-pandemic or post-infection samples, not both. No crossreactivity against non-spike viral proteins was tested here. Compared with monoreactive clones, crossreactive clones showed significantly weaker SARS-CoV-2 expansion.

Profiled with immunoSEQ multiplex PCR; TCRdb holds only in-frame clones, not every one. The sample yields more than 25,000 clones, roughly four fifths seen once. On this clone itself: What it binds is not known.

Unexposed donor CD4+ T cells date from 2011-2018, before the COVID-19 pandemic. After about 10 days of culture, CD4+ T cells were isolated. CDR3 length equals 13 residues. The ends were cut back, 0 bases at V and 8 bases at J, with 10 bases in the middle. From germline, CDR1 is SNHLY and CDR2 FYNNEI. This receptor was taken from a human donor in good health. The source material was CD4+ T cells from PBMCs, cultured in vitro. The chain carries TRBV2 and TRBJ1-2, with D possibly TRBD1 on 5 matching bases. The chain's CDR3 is CASSEARGGGYTF. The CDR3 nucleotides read TGTGCCAGCAGTGAAGCGCGGGGCGGAGGCTACACCTTC.